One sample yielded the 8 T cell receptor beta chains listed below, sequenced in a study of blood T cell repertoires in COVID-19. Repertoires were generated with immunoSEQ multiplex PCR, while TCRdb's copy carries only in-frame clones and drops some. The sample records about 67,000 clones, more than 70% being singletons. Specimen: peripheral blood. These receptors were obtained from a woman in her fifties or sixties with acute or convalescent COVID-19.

The CDR3 loop is CASSLGTGVEGEQYF. CDR3 coding DNA: TGTGCCAGCAGCTTAGGGACAGGGGTAGAAGGCGAGCAGTACTTC. This sequence joins TRBV7-8 and TRBJ2-7; TRBD1 aligns across 9 bases. Unmatched junction bases numbered 7, after V lost 1 base and J lost 6 bases. This CDR3 contains 15 residues. Germline assignment: CDR1 SGHVS and CDR2 FQNEAQ.

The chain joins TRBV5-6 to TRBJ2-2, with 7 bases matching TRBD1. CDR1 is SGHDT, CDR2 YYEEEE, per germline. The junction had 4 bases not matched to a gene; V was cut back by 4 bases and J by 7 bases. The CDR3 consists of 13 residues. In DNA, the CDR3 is TGTGCCAGCAGCGCACAGGGGCACGGGGAGCTGTTTTTT. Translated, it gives CASSAQGHGELFF.

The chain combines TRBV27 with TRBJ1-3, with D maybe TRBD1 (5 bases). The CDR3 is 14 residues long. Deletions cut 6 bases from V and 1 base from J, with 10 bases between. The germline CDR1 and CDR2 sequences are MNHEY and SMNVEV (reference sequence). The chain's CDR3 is CASSPTASGNTIYF. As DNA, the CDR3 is TGTGCCAGCAGCCCGACAGCATCTGGAAACACCATATATTTT.

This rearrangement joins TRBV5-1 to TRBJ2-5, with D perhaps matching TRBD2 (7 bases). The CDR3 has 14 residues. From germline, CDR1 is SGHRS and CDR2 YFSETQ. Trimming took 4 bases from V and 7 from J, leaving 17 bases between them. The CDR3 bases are TGCGCCAGCAGCCTTGATTCAGGGGAGGGGACCCAGTACTTC. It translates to CASSLDSGEGTQYF.

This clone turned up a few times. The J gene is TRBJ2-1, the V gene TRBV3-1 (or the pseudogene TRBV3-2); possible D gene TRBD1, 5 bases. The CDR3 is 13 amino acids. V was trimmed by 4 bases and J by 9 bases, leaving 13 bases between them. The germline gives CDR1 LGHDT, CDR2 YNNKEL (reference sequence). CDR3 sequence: CASSPKGRGEQFF. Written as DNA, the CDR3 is TGTGCCAGCAGCCCTAAGGGAAGGGGTGAGCAGTTCTTC.

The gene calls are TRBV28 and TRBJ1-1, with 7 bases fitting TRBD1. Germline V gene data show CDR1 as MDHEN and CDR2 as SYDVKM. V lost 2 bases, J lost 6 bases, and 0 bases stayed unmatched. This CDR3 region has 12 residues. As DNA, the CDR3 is TGTGCCAGCAGTTTAGGGACAGCTGAAGCTTTCTTT. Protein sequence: CASSLGTAEAFF.

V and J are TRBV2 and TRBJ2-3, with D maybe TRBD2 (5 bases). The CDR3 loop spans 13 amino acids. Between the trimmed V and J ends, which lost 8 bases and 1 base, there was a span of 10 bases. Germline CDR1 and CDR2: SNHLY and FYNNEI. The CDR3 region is CASRARGTDTQYF. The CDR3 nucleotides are TGTGCCAGCCGAGCGAGGGGCACAGATACGCAGTATTTT.

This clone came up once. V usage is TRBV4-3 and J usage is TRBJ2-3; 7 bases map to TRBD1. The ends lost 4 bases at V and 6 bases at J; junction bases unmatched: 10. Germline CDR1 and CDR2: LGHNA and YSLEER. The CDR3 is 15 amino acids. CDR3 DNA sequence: TGCGCCAGCAGCCCTACCCCAGGGACAGCTGATACGCAGTATTTT. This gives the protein CASSPTPGTADTQYF.